A selection of T cell receptor beta chains follows, all from one sample in a study of vaccination and CD4 T cells after COVID-19. TCRdb fed the PCR reads into MiXCR, producing one record per CDR3 protein. The sample lists 7,900 or so distinct CDR3 sequences, 40% to 55% seen once, with about a fifth in the top ten. No antigens are known for them. Sequencing input: CD4+ T cells from blood, cultured in vitro. The receptors stem from a human donor who had recovered from COVID-19. Each CDR3 is given with its conserved first and last residue. A row's size may be missing; if present it is once, few, many or a size class.

clone_size	v_call	j_call	cdr3_aa
-	TRBV7-2	TRBJ2-7	CASSSEVGRPYEQYF
once	TRBV12-3/TRBV12-4	TRBJ1-3	CASSEGVGNTIYF
-	TRBV11-3	TRBJ2-7	CASSQGRYEQYF
few	TRBV6-5	TRBJ2-7	CASSYVVDSAYEQYF
once	TRBV18	TRBJ2-3	CASSPKQVPDTQYF
-	TRBV7-9	TRBJ1-5	CASSFSGNQPQHF
few	TRBV5-4	TRBJ1-1	CASSWATTSRNTEAFF
-	TRBV18	TRBJ1-1	CASSPLSKGNGGEAFF
-	TRBV27	TRBJ1-5	CASSLLGQGGDQPQHF
few	TRBV11-1	TRBJ2-7	CASSLDPGLAGAYEQYF